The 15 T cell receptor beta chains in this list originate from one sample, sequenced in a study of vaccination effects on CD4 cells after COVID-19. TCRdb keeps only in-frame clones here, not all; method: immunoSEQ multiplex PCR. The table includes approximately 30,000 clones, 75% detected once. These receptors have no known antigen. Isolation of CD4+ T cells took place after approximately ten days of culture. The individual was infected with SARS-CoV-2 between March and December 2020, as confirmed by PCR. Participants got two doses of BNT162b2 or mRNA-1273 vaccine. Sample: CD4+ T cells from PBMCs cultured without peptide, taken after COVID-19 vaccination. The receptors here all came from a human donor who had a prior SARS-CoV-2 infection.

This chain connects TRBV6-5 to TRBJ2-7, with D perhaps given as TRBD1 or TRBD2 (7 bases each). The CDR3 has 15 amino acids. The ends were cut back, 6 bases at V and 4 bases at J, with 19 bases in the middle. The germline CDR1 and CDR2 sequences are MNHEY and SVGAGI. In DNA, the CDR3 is TGTGCCAGCAGGCGTTGGGGGGGGACAGCGTACGAGCAGTACTTC. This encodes CASRRWGGTAYEQYF.

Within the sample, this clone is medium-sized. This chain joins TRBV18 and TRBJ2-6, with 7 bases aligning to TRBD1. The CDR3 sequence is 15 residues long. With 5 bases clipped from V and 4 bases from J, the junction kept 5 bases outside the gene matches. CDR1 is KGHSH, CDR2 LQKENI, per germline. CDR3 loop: CASSRQGSGANVLTF. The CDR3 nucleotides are TGTGCCAGCTCAAGACAGGGTTCAGGGGCCAACGTCCTGACTTTC.

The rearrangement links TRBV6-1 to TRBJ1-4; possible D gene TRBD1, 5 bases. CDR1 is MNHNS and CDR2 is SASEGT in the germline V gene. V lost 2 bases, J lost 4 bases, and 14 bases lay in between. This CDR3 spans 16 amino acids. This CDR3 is CASSEFSRGYNEKLFF. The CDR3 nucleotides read TGTGCCAGCAGTGAATTCTCTAGGGGCTATAATGAAAAACTGTTTTTT.

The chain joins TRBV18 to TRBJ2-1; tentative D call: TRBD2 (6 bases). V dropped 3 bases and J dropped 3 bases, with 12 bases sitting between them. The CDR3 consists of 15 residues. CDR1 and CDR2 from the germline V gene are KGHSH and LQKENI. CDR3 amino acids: CASSPGTDYYNEQFF. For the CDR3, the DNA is TGTGCCAGCTCACCGGGGACGGACTACTACAATGAGCAGTTCTTC.

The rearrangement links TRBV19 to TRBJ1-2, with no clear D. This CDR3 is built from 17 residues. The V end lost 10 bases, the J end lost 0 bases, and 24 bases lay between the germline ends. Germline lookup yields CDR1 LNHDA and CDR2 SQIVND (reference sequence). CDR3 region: CATKPSSAQEANYGYTF. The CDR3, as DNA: TGTGCCACCAAACCCTCCAGCGCCCAGGAAGCTAACTATGGCTACACCTTC.

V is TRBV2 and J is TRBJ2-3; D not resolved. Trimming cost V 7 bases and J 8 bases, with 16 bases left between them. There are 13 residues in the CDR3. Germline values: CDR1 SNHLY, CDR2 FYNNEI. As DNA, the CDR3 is TGTGCCAGCAAGGCTAGTCCCTTTGGTACGCAGTATTTT. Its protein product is CASKASPFGTQYF. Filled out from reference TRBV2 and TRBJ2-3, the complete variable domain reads EPEVTQTPSHQVTQMGQEVILRCVPISNHLYFYWYRQILGQKVEFLVSFYNNEISEKSEIFDDQFSVERPDGSNFTLKIRSTKLEDSAMYFCASKASPFGTQYFGPGTRLTVL.

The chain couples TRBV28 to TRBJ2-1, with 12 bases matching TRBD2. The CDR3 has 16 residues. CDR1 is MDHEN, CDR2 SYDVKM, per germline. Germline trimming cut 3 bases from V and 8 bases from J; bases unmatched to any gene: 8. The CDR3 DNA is TGTGCCAGCAGTTTTCTGCTAGCGGGGGGGATCGATGAGCAGTTCTTC. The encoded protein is CASSFLLAGGIDEQFF.

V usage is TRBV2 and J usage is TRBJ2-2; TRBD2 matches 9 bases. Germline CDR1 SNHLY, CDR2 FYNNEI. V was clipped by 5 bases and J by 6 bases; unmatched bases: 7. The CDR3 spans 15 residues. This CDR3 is CASSTNSGSAGELFF. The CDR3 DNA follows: TGTGCCAGCAGTACCAATAGCGGGAGCGCCGGGGAGCTGTTTTTT.

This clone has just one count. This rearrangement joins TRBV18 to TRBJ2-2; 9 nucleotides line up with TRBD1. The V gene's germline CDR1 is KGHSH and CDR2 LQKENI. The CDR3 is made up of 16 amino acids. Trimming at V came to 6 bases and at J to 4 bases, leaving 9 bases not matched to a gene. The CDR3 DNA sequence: TGTGCCAGCTCGCCTAGAGGGGACAGGGCCACCGGGGAGCTGTTTTTT. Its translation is CASSPRGDRATGELFF.

As DNA, the CDR3 is TGTGCCAGCAGCTTAGGAGGTGTCCCTACCTTCTATGGCTACACCTTC. Translating gives CASSLGGVPTFYGYTF. This chain links TRBV7-2 with TRBJ1-2, with D uncertain. V lost 1 base, J lost 4 bases, and 16 bases lay in between. Germline CDR1 SGHTA, CDR2 FQGNSA. The CDR3 spans 16 residues.

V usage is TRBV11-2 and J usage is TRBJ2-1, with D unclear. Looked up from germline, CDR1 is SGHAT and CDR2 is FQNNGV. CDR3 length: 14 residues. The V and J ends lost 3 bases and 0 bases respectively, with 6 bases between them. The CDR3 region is CASSFMLSYNEQFF. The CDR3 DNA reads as TGTGCCAGCAGCTTCATGCTCTCCTACAATGAGCAGTTCTTC.

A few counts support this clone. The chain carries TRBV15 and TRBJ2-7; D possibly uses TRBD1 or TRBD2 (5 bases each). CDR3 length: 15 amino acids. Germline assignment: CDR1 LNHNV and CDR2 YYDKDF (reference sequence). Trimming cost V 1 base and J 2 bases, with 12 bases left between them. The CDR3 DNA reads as TGTGCCACCAGCAGAGGGGGGACGCAGGCCTACGAGCAGTACTTC. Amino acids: CATSRGGTQAYEQYF.

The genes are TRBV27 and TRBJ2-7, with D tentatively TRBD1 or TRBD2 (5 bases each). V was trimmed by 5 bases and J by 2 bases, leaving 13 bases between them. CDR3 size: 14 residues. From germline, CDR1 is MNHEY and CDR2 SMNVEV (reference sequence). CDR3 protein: CASSTLRDPYEQYF. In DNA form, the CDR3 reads TGTGCCAGCAGTACACTCCGGGACCCCTACGAGCAGTACTTC.

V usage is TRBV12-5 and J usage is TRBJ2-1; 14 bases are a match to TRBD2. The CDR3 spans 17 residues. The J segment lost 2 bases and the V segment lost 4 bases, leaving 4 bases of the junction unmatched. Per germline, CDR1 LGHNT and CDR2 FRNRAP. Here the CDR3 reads CASGSGLAGVAYNEQFF. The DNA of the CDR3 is TGTGCTAGTGGTTCGGGACTAGCGGGAGTGGCCTACAATGAGCAGTTCTTC.

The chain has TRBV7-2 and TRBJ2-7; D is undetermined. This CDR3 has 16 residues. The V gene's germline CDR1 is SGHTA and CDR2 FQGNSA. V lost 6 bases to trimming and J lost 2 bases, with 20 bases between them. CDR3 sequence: CASRNPSGVRTYEQYF. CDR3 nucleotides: TGTGCCAGCAGGAACCCGTCTGGGGTGAGAACCTACGAGCAGTACTTC.